One sample yielded the 12 T cell receptor beta chains listed below, sequenced in a study of T cell repertoires in cytomegalovirus infection. These receptors' targets are unknown. Each CDR3 protein gets one entry after TCRdb re-called the reads with MiXCR. The sample consists of approximately 470,000 distinct CDR3 sequences, roughly 43% of them appearing once. The sequenced sample was cultured PBMCs, obtained from culture after CMV antigen stimulation. The receptor set was obtained from a human donor in good health (CMV status not recorded). Some clones in this sample may be carry-over from other donors' samples.

This clonotype was seen a handful of times. The chain links TRBV11-2 to TRBJ2-1; 10 bases align to TRBD2. V shed 0 bases, J shed 9 bases, and the junction held 8 bases outside the gene matches. Germline V gene lookup returns CDR1 SGHAT and CDR2 FQNNGV. The CDR3 runs 16 residues. The CDR3 region has the DNA TGTGCCAGCAGCTTAGACGGGACTAGCGTCCAAGGTGAGCAGTTCTTC. This codes for CASSLDGTSVQGEQFF. The whole variable domain, remainder taken from reference TRBV11-2 and TRBJ2-1, is EAGVAQSPRYKIIEKRQSVAFWCNPISGHATLYWYQQILGQGPKLLIQFQNNGVVDDSQLPKDRFSAERLKGVDSTLKIQPAKLEDSAVYLCASSLDGTSVQGEQFFGPGTRLTVL.

The gene calls are TRBV20-1 and TRBJ2-7, with D perhaps matching TRBD1 (6 bases). V lost 5 bases, J lost 6 bases, and 11 bases lay in between. CDR1 is DFQATT and CDR2 is SNEGSKA in the germline V gene (reference sequence). The CDR3 extends over 11 amino acids. In DNA, the CDR3 is TGCAGTGCTCGGGTAGGGGGCGAGCAGTACTTC. Translating it yields CSARVGGEQYF.

This clonotype was observed many times. V gene TRBV7-8 combines with J gene TRBJ1-5; no clear D gene. Per germline, CDR1 SGHVS and CDR2 FQNEAQ. The CDR3 has 18 amino acids. Trimming took 4 bases from V and 0 from J, leaving 19 bases between them. CDR3 DNA sequence: TGTGCCAGCAGCTCGGAAAGAAGGGCAGCTGTTAGCAATCAGCCCCAGCATTTT. It translates to CASSSERRAAVSNQPQHF.

The chain joins TRBV12-3 or TRBV12-4 to TRBJ2-3; D might be TRBD1 or TRBD2, each matching 5 bases. Trimming took 6 bases from V and 4 from J, leaving 17 bases between them. There are 15 residues in the CDR3. The CDR3 reads CASSRDSLGADTQYF. In DNA form, the CDR3 reads TGTGCCAGCAGCCGAGATAGCCTGGGGGCAGATACGCAGTATTTT.

The V call is TRBV7-6, the J call TRBJ1-3; the D gene is possibly TRBD1 (5 bases). Deletions cut 2 bases from V and 0 bases from J, with 11 bases between. The CDR3 is 16 amino acids. Germline V CDR1 and CDR2: SGHVS, FNYEAQ. CDR3 coding DNA: TGTGCCAGCAGCTTACCCGGGGGGAGCTCTGGAAACACCATATATTTT. Translating gives CASSLPGGSSGNTIYF.

The chain combines TRBV7-6 with TRBJ2-7; 10 nucleotides agree with TRBD2. The CDR3 has 17 amino acids. Trimming took 0 bases from V and 0 from J; bases not matched to a gene: 5. The germline gives CDR1 SGHVS, CDR2 FNYEAQ. CDR3 sequence reads: CASSLASGLAASYEQYF. CDR3 sequence (DNA): TGTGCCAGCAGCTTAGCGAGTGGACTAGCGGCCTCCTACGAGCAGTACTTC.

CDR3 in DNA: TGCGCCAGCAGCTCCTCCGGGACCTCTCGGTGGGCCAACGTCCTGACTTTC. This encodes CASSSSGTSRWANVLTF. J is TRBJ2-6 and V is TRBV5-1; D may be TRBD1 or TRBD2 (5 bases each). The germline V gene has CDR1 SGHRS and CDR2 YFSETQ. The CDR3 extends over 17 amino acids. V shed 3 bases and J shed 5 bases, with 18 bases lying between them. Drawing the rest from reference TRBV5-1 and TRBJ2-6, the complete variable domain is KAGVTQTPRYLIKTRGQQVTLSCSPISGHRSVSWYQQTPGQGLQFLFEYFSETQRNKGNFPGRFSGRQFSNSRSEMNVSTLELGDSALYLCASSSSGTSRWANVLTFGAGSRLTVL.

This rearrangement joins TRBV12-3 or TRBV12-4 to TRBJ2-2, with a weak D call TRBD1 (5 bases). Deletions cut 6 bases from V and 0 bases from J, with 26 bases between. This CDR3 region has 20 residues. Here the CDR3 DNA reads TGTGCCAGCAGGCTTTGGGTTAGGGGTCTAGTCTTCGCGAACACCGGGGAGCTGTTTTTT. Its protein is CASRLWVRGLVFANTGELFF.

This rearrangement joins TRBV6-1 to TRBJ2-5, with D tentatively TRBD1 (5 bases). The CDR3 extends over 12 amino acids. V dropped 7 bases and J dropped 4 bases, with 10 bases sitting between them. Germline values: CDR1 MNHNS, CDR2 SASEGT. CDR3 sequence reads: CASTRQLETQYF. The CDR3 region has the DNA TGTGCCAGCACCAGACAGCTAGAGACCCAGTACTTC.

The chain links TRBV14 to TRBJ2-7; D may be TRBD2 (6 bases). The CDR3 extends over 17 amino acids. Per the germline V gene, CDR1 is SGHDN and CDR2 is FVKESK. Trimming stripped 0 bases from V and 3 bases from J, with 18 bases between. The CDR3 DNA reads as TGTGCCAGCAGCCAAGATCCGAGGCGGGGCGAAATCTACGAGCAGTACTTC. Translation: CASSQDPRRGEIYEQYF.

This clonotype was seen a few times. The chain carries TRBV11-2 and TRBJ1-6; D unclear. This CDR3 is 15 amino acids long. Germline CDR1 and CDR2: SGHAT and FQNNGV. V dropped 4 bases and J dropped 9 bases, with 16 bases sitting between them. This CDR3 is CASSSQRVLGSPLHF. The CDR3 DNA follows: TGTGCCAGCAGCTCCCAGCGGGTACTAGGTTCACCCCTCCACTTT. Full variable domain (rest looked up from reference TRBV11-2 and TRBJ1-6): EAGVAQSPRYKIIEKRQSVAFWCNPISGHATLYWYQQILGQGPKLLIQFQNNGVVDDSQLPKDRFSAERLKGVDSTLKIQPAKLEDSAVYLCASSSQRVLGSPLHFGNGTRLTVT.

The CDR3 protein is CASSLGTLGETEAFF. CDR3 nucleotides: TGTGCCAGCAGCTTAGGCACCCTGGGGGAAACTGAAGCTTTCTTT. The chain carries TRBV7-2 and TRBJ1-1; TRBD1 might be the D (5 bases). Germline assignment: CDR1 SGHTA and CDR2 FQGNSA. With 1 base removed from V and 5 bases from J, the gap between germline ends came to 14 bases. This CDR3 spans 15 amino acids.